This TCR beta chain was captured by sequencing in a study of response to subunit inactivated influenza vaccine. Concerning this clonotype: Its antigen remains unknown.

Study results and caveats: Authors suggested each seasonal influenza vaccination recruits few new T cells.

Germline V lookup: CDR1 SGHDT, CDR2 YYEEEE. V was clipped by 0 bases and J by 7 bases, with 13 bases between them. The CDR3 runs 14 residues. Using its own MiXCR run on the RT-PCR reads, TCRdb lists one record per CDR3 protein. Of about 610,000 distinct CDR3 sequences in the sample, 14% were seen once. The sequence was obtained from a man aged 50-59 years who received an inactivated influenza vaccine. The sample consisted of PBMCs from blood, taken 11 to 12 days after vaccination. The rearrangement uses TRBV5-6 and TRBJ2-5; D is ambiguous. The CDR3 DNA reads TGTGCCAGCAGCTTGGAGCAGCTCGGGCTGACCCAGTACTTC. Its translation is CASSLEQLGLTQYF.